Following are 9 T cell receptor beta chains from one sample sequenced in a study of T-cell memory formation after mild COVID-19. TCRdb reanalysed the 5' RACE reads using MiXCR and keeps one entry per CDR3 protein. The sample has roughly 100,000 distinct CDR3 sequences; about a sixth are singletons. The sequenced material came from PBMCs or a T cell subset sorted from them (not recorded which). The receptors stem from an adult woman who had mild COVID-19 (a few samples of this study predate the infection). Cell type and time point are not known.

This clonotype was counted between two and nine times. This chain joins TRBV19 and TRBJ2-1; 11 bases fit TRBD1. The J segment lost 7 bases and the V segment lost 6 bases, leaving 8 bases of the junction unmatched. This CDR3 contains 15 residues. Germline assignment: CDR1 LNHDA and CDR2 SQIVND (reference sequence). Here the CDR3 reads CASSLDRGRLNEQFF. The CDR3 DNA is TGTGCCAGTAGCCTGGACAGGGGGCGTCTAAATGAGCAGTTCTTC.

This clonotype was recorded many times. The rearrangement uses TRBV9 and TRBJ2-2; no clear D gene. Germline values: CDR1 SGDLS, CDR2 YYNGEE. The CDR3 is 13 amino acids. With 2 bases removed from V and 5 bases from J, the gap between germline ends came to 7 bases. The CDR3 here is CASSVTGTGELFF. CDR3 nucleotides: TGTGCCAGCAGCGTGACTGGAACCGGGGAGCTGTTTTTT.

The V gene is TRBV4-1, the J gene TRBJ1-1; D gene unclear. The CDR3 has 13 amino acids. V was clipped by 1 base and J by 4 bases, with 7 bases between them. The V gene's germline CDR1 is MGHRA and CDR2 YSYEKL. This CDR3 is CASSQGSGTEAFF. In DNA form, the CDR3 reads TGCGCCAGCAGCCAAGGGAGCGGCACTGAAGCTTTCTTT.

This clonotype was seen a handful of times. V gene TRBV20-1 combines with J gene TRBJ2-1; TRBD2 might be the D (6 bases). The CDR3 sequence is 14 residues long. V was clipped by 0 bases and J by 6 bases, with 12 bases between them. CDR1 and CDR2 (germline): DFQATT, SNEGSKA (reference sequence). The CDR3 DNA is TGCAGTGCTAGAGAACCTACGGGGGTCAATGAGCAGTTCTTC. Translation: CSAREPTGVNEQFF.

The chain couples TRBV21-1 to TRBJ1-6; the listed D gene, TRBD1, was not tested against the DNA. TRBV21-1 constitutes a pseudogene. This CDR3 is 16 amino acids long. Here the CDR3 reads CASSNLGGRYNSPLHF. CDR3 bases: TGTGCCAGCAGCAACCTAGGGGGTAGATATAATTCACCCCTCCACTTT.

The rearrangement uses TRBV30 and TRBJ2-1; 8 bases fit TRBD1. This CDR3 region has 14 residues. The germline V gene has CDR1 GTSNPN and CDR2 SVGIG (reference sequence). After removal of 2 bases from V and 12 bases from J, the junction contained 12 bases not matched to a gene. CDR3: CAWSYPPDRAVQFF. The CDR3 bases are TGTGCCTGGAGTTACCCCCCGGACAGGGCGGTGCAGTTCTTC.

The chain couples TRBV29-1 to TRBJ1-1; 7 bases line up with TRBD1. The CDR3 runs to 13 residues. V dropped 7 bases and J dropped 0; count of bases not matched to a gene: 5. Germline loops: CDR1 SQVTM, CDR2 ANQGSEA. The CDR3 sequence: CSAGTEMNTEAFF. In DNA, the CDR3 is TGCAGCGCCGGGACAGAGATGAACACTGAAGCTTTCTTT.

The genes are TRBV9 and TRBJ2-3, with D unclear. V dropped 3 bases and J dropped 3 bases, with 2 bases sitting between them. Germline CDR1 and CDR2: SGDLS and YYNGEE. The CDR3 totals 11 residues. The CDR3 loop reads CASSETDTQYF. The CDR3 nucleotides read TGTGCCAGCAGCGAAACAGATACGCAGTATTTT.

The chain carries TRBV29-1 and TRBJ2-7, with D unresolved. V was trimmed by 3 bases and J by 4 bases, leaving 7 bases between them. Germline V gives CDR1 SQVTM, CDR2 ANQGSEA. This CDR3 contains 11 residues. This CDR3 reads CSVDYGYEQYF. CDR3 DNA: TGCAGCGTTGATTACGGGTACGAGCAGTACTTC.